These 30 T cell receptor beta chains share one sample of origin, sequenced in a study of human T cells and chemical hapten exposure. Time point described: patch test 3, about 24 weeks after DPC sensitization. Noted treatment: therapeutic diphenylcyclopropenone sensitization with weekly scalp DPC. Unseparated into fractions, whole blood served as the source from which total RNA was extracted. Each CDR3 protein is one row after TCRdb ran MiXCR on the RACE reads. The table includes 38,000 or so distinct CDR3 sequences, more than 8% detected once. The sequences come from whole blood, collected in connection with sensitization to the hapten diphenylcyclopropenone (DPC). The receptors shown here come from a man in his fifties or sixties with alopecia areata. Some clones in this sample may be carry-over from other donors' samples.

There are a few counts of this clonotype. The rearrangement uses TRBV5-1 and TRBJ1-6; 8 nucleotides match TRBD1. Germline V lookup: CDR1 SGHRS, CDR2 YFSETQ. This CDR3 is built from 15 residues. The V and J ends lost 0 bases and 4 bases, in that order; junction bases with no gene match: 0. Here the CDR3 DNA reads TGCGCCAGCAGCTTGGGGACAGGGTATAATTCACCCCTCCACTTT. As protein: CASSLGTGYNSPLHF.

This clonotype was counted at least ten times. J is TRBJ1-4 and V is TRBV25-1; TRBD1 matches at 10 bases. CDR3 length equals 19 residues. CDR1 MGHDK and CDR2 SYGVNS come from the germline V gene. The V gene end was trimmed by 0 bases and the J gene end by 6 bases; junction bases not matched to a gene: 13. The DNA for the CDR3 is TGTGCCAGCAGTGAATATAAGGACAGGGGGATATTGGTTGATGAAAAACTGTTTTTT. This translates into CASSEYKDRGILVDEKLFF.

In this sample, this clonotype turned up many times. The DNA for the CDR3 is TGTGCCAGCAGCCAGGGACAGGGGAGGGGTCAGCCCCAGCATTTT. Its translation: CASSQGQGRGQPQHF. The rearrangement joins TRBV11-2 to TRBJ1-5; 10 positions agree with TRBD1. The CDR3 loop spans 15 amino acids. V lost 5 bases, J lost 6 bases, and 7 bases stayed unmatched. CDR1 and CDR2 (germline): SGHAT, FQNNGV. The full variable domain, its missing parts supplied by reference TRBV11-2 and TRBJ1-5, is EAGVAQSPRYKIIEKRQSVAFWCNPISGHATLYWYQQILGQGPKLLIQFQNNGVVDDSQLPKDRFSAERLKGVDSTLKIQPAKLEDSAVYLCASSQGQGRGQPQHFGDGTRLSIL.

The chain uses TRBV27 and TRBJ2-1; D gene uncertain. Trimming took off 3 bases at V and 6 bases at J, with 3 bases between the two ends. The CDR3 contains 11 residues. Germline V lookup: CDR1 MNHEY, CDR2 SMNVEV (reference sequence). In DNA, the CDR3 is TGTGCCAGCAGTTTCAGCAATGAGCAGTTCTTC. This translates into CASSFSNEQFF.

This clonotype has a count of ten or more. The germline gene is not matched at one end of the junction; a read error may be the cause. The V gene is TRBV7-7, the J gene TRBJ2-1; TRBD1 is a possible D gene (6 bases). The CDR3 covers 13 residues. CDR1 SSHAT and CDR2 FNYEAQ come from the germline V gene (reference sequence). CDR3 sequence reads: CASSQGFYNEQFF. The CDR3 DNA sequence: TGTGCTAGCAGCCAGGGGTTCTACAATGAGCAGTTCTTC.

CDR3 in DNA: TGTGCCAGCTCATCACGGACAGGGCGCGAGTACGAGCAGTACTTC. It codes for CASSSRTGREYEQYF. V usage is TRBV18 and J usage is TRBJ2-7; 8 bases are a match to TRBD1. The CDR3 extends over 15 amino acids. J was trimmed by 4 bases and V by 5 bases; bases with no gene match: 10. Germline V gene lookup returns CDR1 KGHSH and CDR2 LQKENI.

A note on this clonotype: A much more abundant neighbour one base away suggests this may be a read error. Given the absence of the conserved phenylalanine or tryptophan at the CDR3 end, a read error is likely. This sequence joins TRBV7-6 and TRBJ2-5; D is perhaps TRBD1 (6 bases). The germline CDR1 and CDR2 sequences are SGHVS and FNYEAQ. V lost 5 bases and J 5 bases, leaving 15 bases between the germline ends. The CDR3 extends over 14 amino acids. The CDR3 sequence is CASSRLQGRETQYL. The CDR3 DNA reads TGTGCCAGCAGCCGCCTACAGGGTCGGGAGACCCAGTACCTC.

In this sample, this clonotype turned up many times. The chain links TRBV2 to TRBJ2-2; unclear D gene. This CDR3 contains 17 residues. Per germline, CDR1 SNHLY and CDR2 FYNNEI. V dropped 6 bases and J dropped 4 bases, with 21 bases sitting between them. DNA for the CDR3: TGTGCCAGCAGGAGAGTCGTTCAAGTAGTCAGCACCGGGGAGCTGTTTTTT. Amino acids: CASRRVVQVVSTGELFF.

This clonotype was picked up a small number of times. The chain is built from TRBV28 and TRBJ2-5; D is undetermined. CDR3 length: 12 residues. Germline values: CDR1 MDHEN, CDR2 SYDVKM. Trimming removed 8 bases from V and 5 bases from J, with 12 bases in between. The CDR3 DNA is TGTGCCAGCCAAAAGAAGAGGGAGACCCAGTACTTC. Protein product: CASQKKRETQYF.

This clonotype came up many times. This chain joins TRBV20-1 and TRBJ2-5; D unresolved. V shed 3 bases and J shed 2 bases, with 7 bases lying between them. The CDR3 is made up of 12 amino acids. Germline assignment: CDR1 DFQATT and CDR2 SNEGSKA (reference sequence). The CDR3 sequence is CSASVGQETQYF. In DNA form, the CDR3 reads TGCAGTGCTAGTGTGGGTCAAGAGACCCAGTACTTC.

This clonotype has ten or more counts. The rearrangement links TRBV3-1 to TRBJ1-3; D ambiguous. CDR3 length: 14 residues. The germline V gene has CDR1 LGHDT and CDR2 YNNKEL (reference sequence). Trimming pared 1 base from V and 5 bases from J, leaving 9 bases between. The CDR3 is CASSQASQRNTIYF. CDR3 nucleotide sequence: TGTGCCAGCAGCCAAGCATCTCAGCGAAACACCATATATTTT.

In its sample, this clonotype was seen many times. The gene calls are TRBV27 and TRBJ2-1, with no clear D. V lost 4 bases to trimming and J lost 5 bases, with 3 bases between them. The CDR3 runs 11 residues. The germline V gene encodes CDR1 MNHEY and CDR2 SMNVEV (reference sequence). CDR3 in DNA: TGTGCCAGCAGTTACCACAATGAGCAGTTCTTC. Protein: CASSYHNEQFF.

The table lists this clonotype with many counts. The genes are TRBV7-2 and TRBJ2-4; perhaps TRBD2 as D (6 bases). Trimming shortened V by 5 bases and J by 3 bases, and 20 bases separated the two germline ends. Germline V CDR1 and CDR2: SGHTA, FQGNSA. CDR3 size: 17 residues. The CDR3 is CASSARRSSADKNIQYF. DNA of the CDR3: TGTGCCAGCAGCGCTCGACGGTCTAGCGCGGACAAAAACATTCAGTACTTC.

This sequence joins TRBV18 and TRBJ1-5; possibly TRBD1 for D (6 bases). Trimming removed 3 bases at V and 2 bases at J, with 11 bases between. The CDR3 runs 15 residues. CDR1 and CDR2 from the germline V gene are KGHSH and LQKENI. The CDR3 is CASSPERTGNQPQHF. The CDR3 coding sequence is TGTGCCAGCTCACCCGAGAGGACAGGCAATCAGCCCCAGCATTTT. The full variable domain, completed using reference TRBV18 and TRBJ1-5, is NAGVMQNPRHLVRRRGQEARLRCSPMKGHSHVYWYRQLPEEGLKFMVYLQKENIIDESGMPKERFSAEFPKEGPSILRIQQVVRGDSAAYFCASSPERTGNQPQHFGDGTRLSIL.

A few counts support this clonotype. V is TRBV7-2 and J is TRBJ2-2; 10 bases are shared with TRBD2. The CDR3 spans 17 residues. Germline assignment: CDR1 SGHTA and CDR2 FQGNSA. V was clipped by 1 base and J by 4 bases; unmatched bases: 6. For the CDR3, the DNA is TGTGCCAGCAGCTTAGTTGCTAGCGGGAGATCCACCGGGGAGCTGTTTTTT. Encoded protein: CASSLVASGRSTGELFF.

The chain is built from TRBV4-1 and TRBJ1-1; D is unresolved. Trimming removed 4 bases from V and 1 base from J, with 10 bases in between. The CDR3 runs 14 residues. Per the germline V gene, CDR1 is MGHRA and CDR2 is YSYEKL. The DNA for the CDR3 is TGCGCCAGCAGCCGCCCTCGGGCGAACACTGAAGCTTTCTTT. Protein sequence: CASSRPRANTEAFF.

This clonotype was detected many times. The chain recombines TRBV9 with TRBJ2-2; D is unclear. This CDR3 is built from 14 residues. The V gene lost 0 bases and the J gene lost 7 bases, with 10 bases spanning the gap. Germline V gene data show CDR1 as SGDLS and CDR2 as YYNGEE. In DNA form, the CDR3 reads TGTGCCAGCAGCGTAGAATCCCCTTTCGGGGAGCTGTTTTTT. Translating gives CASSVESPFGELFF.

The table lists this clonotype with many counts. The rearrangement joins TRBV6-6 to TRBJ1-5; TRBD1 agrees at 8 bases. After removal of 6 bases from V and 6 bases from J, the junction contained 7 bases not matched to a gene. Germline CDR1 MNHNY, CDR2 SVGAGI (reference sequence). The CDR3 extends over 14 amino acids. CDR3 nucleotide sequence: TGTGCCAGCAGCCCGGGACAGGAAAGTCAGCCCCAGCATTTT. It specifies CASSPGQESQPQHF.

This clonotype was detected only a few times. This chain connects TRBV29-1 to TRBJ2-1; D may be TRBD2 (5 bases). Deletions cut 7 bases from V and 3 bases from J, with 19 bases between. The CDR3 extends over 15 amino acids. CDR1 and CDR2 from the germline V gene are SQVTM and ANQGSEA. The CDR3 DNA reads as TGCAGCGCTTACACCGGTCCTAGCTACTACAATGAGCAGTTCTTC. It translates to CSAYTGPSYYNEQFF.

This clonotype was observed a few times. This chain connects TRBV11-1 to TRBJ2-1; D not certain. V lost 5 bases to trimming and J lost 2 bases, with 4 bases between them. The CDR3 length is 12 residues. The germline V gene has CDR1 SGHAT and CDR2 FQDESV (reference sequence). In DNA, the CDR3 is TGTGCCAGCAGCCCAGCCTACAATGAGCAGTTCTTC. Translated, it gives CASSPAYNEQFF. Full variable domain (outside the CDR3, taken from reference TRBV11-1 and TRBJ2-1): EAEVAQSPRYKITEKSQAVAFWCDPISGHATLYWYRQILGQGPELLVQFQDESVVDDSQLPKDRFSAERLKGVDSTLKIQPAELGDSAMYLCASSPAYNEQFFGPGTRLTVL.

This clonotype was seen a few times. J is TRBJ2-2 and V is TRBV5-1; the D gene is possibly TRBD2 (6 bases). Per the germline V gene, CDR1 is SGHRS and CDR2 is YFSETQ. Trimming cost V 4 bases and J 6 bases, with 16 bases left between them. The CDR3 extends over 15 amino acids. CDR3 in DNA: TGCGCCAGCAGCCCGACAGCGGGTTTAGCCGGGGAGCTGTTTTTT. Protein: CASSPTAGLAGELFF. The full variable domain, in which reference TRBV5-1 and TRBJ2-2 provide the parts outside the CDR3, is KAGVTQTPRYLIKTRGQQVTLSCSPISGHRSVSWYQQTPGQGLQFLFEYFSETQRNKGNFPGRFSGRQFSNSRSEMNVSTLELGDSALYLCASSPTAGLAGELFFGEGSRLTVL.

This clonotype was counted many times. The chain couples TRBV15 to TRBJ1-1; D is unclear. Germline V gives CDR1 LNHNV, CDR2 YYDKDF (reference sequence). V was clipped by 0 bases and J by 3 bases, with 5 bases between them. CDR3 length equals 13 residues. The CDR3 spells CATSRDTDTEAFF. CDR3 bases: TGTGCCACCAGCAGAGACACGGACACTGAAGCTTTCTTT.

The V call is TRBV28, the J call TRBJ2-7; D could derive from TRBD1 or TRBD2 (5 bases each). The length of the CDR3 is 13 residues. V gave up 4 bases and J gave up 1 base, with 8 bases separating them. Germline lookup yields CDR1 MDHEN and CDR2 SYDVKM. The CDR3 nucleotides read TGTGCCAGCAGTTCGGGGCCTTCCTACGAGCAGTACTTC. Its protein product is CASSSGPSYEQYF. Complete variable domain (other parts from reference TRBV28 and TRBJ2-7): DVKVTQSSRYLVKRTGEKVFLECVQDMDHENMFWYRQDPGLGLRLIYFSYDVKMKEKGDIPEGYSVSREKKERFSLILESASTNQTSMYLCASSSGPSYEQYFGPGTRLTVT.

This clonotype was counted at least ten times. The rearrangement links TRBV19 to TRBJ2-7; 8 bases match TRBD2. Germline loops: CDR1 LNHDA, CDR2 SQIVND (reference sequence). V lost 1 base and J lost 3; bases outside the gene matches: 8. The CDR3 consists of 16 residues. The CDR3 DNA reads TGTGCCAGTAGTATAGGCGGACCAGCGGGAGTCTACGAGCAGTACTTC. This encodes CASSIGGPAGVYEQYF.

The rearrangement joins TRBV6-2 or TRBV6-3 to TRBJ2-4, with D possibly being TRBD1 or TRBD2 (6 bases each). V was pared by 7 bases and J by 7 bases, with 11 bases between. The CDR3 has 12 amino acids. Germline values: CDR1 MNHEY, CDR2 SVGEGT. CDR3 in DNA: TGTGCCAGCACCGGGGGCGCGAACATTCAGTACTTC. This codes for CASTGGANIQYF.

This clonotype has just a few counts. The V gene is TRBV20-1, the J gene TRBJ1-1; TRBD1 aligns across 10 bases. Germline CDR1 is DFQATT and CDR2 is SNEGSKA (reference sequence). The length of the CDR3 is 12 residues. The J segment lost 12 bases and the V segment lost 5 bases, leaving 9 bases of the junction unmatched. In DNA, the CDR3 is TGCAGTGCTTCCGACGGGGACAGGGGAACTTTCTTT. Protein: CSASDGDRGTFF.

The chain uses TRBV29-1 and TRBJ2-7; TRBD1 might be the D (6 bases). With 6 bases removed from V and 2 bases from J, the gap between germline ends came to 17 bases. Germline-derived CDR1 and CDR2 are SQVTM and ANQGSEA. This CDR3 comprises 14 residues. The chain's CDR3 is CSVSRGRQPYEQYF. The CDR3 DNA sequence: TGCAGCGTATCCAGGGGAAGGCAGCCCTACGAGCAGTACTTC.

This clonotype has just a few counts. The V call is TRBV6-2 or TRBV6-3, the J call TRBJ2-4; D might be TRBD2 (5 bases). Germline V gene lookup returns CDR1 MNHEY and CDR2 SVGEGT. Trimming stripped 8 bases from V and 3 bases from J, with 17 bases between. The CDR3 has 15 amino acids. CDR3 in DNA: TGTGCCAGCTCGCGGCTCAGCGGAGGCAAAAACATTCAGTACTTC. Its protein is CASSRLSGGKNIQYF.

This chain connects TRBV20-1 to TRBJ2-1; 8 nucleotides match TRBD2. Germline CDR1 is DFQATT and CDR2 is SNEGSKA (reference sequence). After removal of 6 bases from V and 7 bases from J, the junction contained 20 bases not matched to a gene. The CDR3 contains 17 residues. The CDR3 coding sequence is TGCAGTGCCACTCTAGTGAAAAGCGGGAGTAACCTAAATGAGCAGTTCTTC. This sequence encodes CSATLVKSGSNLNEQFF.

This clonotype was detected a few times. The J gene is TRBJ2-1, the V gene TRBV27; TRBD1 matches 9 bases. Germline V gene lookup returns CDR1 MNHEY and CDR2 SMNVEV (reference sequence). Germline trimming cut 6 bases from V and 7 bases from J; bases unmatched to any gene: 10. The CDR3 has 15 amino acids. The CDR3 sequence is CASRKPGQGWNEQFF. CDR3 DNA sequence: TGTGCCAGCAGGAAGCCGGGACAGGGATGGAATGAGCAGTTCTTC.